In this sample, the clone carrying this T cell receptor beta chain turned up a few times. The target antigen is unknown. Researchers tagged individual cDNA molecules with unique molecular identifiers. TCRdb called the 5' RACE reads again in MiXCR, with one record for every CDR3 protein. The sample yields more than 50,000 distinct CDR3 sequences, roughly an eighth seen once. This sample is drawn from a study of early T cells in non-severe SARS-CoV-2 infection. Study as a whole: The chains were unpaired, and the sequenced material was bulk RNA from unsorted whole blood.

Study observations and caveats: The VDJdb matching leaned toward anti-spike CD8 responses and overlooked private and CD4 specificities.

Germline values: CDR1 MDHEN, CDR2 SYDVKM. Trimming cost V 3 bases and J 5 bases, with 13 bases left between them. CDR3 length: 15 residues. This chain uses TRBV28 with TRBJ2-2; no clear D gene. Input material: whole blood. The sequence was obtained from an adult who was a healthcare worker with PCR-confirmed SARS-CoV-2 infection or an uninfected control (not recorded which). This CDR3 is CASSFRRGTTGELFF. CDR3 coding DNA: TGTGCCAGCAGTTTTAGGCGCGGAACGACCGGGGAGCTGTTTTTT.